A single sample is the source of the 7 T cell receptor beta chains below, sequenced in a study of blood T cell repertoires in COVID-19. TCRdb's copy holds only in-frame clones and misses some; the assay was immunoSEQ multiplex PCR. This repertoire shows 150,000 to 200,000 clones, 86% found once; its top ten account for over 9.5%. The sample was peripheral blood. All receptors derive from a woman aged 60 to 75 with COVID-19, enrolled during active disease.

This clone was observed a single time. The chain uses TRBV6-5 and TRBJ2-7, with 7 bases that match TRBD1. Unmatched junction bases numbered 3, after V lost 10 bases and J lost 0 bases. The CDR3 spans 12 residues. Germline CDR1 MNHEY, CDR2 SVGAGI. The CDR3 protein is CATGTVSYEQYF. The CDR3 DNA reads as TGTGCCACCGGGACAGTCTCCTACGAGCAGTACTTC.

The rearrangement links TRBV19 to TRBJ1-5; tentative D call: TRBD1 (5 bases). V shed 3 bases and J shed 7 bases, with 10 bases lying between them. Germline-derived CDR1 and CDR2 are LNHDA and SQIVND (reference sequence). The CDR3 sequence is 13 residues long. The CDR3 nucleotides are TGTGCCAGTAGTATGTTAGGGGCCCAGCCCCAGCATTTT. Translation gives CASSMLGAQPQHF.

The rearrangement uses TRBV19 and TRBJ1-1; possible D gene TRBD1, 5 bases. Trimming took 5 bases from V and 5 from J, leaving 12 bases between them. Germline V gene sequence: CDR1 LNHDA, CDR2 SQIVND (reference sequence). The CDR3 totals 13 residues. CDR3 bases: TGTGCCAGTAGTTATTCGGGGGGTACTGAAGCTTTCTTT. Encoded protein: CASSYSGGTEAFF.

The CDR3 here is CASSLALKATDTQYF. In DNA form, the CDR3 reads TGTGCCAGCAGCTTAGCCCTCAAAGCCACAGATACGCAGTATTTT. The chain recombines TRBV7-2 with TRBJ2-3; D is ambiguous. V was cut by 0 bases and J by 2 bases, with 9 bases left in between. CDR1 and CDR2 from the germline V gene are SGHTA and FQGNSA. The length of the CDR3 is 15 residues.

The chain combines TRBV7-8 with TRBJ1-2, with 7 bases that match TRBD1. CDR1 and CDR2 from the germline V gene are SGHVS and FQNEAQ. The J segment lost 5 bases and the V segment lost 1 base, leaving 1 base of the junction unmatched. This CDR3 has 13 amino acids. CDR3 nucleotide sequence: TGTGCCAGCAGCTTAGGCAGGGGGTATGGCTACACCTTC. This gives the protein CASSLGRGYGYTF.

The rearrangement joins TRBV2 to TRBJ1-3, with D possibly matching TRBD1 (5 bases). Trimming shortened V by 10 bases and J by 9 bases, and 22 bases separated the two germline ends. The CDR3 extends over 14 amino acids. CDR1 and CDR2 (germline): SNHLY, FYNNEI. DNA of the CDR3: TGTGCCACCGCGGACAAGGCCCAATCTCGCACCATATATTTT. This sequence encodes CATADKAQSRTIYF.

The rearrangement joins TRBV29-1 to TRBJ2-7; TRBD1 matches at 7 bases. The germline gives CDR1 SQVTM, CDR2 ANQGSEA. V lost 2 bases and J lost 0; bases outside the gene matches: 7. The CDR3 runs 15 residues. The CDR3 coding sequence is TGCAGCGTTGAATTATCACAGGGGCTCTCCTACGAGCAGTACTTC. Translated, it gives CSVELSQGLSYEQYF.